A single sample gave rise to the 13 T cell receptor beta chains below, sequenced in a study of T cells after yellow fever vaccination. TCRdb re-analysed the 5' RACE reads in MiXCR, keeping a single row per CDR3 protein. The sample includes over 150,000 distinct CDR3 sequences, about 7% of them seen just once. This sample comprised CD4+ T cells sorted from PBMCs, obtained about 5 days after the first yellow fever vaccination. These receptor sequences come from a man between 18 and 29 years old who received the YFV17D yellow fever vaccine.

The chain recombines TRBV5-8 with TRBJ2-6, with no clear D. Germline loops: CDR1 SGHTS, CDR2 YDEGEE. V lost 2 bases and J lost 2, with 5 bases in between. This CDR3 is 14 amino acids long. In DNA form, the CDR3 reads TGTGCCAGCAGCTTTTTTCCTGGGGCCAACGTCCTGACTTTC. As protein: CASSFFPGANVLTF.

In its sample, this clonotype was seen many times. The chain joins TRBV12-3 or TRBV12-4 to TRBJ2-5; a weak D match, TRBD2 (6 bases). V was clipped by 3 bases and J by 1 base, with 12 bases between them. The CDR3 covers 15 residues. CDR3 coding DNA: TGTGCCAGCAGTTTCCGGGGAGGTTTCCAAGAGACCCAGTACTTC. Its protein product is CASSFRGGFQETQYF.

This clonotype was recorded at least ten times. This rearrangement joins TRBV27 to TRBJ2-3, with 13 bases lining up with TRBD2. Looked up from germline, CDR1 is MNHEY and CDR2 is SMNVEV (reference sequence). The CDR3 loop spans 17 amino acids. V dropped 5 bases and J dropped 6; count of bases not matched to a gene: 11. The CDR3 nucleotides are TGTGCCAGCAGTCCCGCGACTAGCGGGGGGCCCCGTGATACGCAGTATTTT. Protein: CASSPATSGGPRDTQYF.

The table lists this clonotype with a few counts. The chain uses TRBV4-3 and TRBJ1-5, with D perhaps matching TRBD1 (6 bases). V lost 0 bases and J 2 bases, leaving 14 bases between the germline ends. Germline CDR1 reads LGHNA; CDR2 reads YSLEER. The CDR3 loop spans 17 amino acids. For the CDR3, the DNA is TGCGCCAGCAGCCAAGAGTACCAGGGGTTCGGCAATCAGCCCCAGCATTTT. The encoded protein is CASSQEYQGFGNQPQHF.

CDR3 loop: CASSGRGLTEAFF. The CDR3 DNA reads as TGTGCCAGCAGTGGGCGGGGCCTCACTGAAGCTTTCTTT. The rearrangement links TRBV5-6 to TRBJ1-1; TRBD1 is a possible D gene (5 bases). This CDR3 spans 13 amino acids. V lost 5 bases to trimming and J lost 4 bases, with 12 bases between them. The germline gives CDR1 SGHDT, CDR2 YYEEEE. Full variable domain (outside the CDR3, taken from reference TRBV5-6 and TRBJ1-1): DAGVTQSPTHLIKTRGQQVTLRCSPKSGHDTVSWYQQALGQGPQFIFQYYEEEERQRGNFPDRFSGHQFPNYSSELNVNALLLGDSALYLCASSGRGLTEAFFGQGTRLTVV.

The gene calls are TRBV5-1 and TRBJ1-4; a weak D match, TRBD1 (5 bases). V was cut by 2 bases and J by 8 bases, with 13 bases left in between. The CDR3 consists of 14 residues. Germline V gene lookup returns CDR1 SGHRS and CDR2 YFSETQ. The DNA for the CDR3 is TGCGCCAGCAGCTTACTAGGGGTCGAAGAAAAACTGTTTTTT. Encoded protein: CASSLLGVEEKLFF.

This clonotype appeared many times. The chain combines TRBV7-2 with TRBJ2-5; the D gene could be TRBD1 or TRBD2 (5 bases each). CDR3 size: 11 residues. V was pared by 5 bases and J by 7 bases, with 8 bases between. CDR1 SGHTA and CDR2 FQGNSA come from the germline V gene. The CDR3 DNA reads as TGTGCCAGCAGCCCCGGGGCGACCCAGTACTTC. Translating it yields CASSPGATQYF.

This clonotype came up many times. J is TRBJ1-1 and V is TRBV29-1; D is ambiguous. Trimming stripped 6 bases from V and 10 bases from J, with 12 bases between. The germline gives CDR1 SQVTM, CDR2 ANQGSEA. This CDR3 has 10 amino acids. The CDR3 DNA reads TGCAGCGTGACTACTGAAGGAGCTTTCTTT. It translates to CSVTTEGAFF.

This clonotype was observed at least ten times. V and J are TRBV30 and TRBJ1-1; D might be TRBD1 (5 bases). Germline V gene data show CDR1 as GTSNPN and CDR2 as SVGIG (reference sequence). Trimming left V 0 bases short and J 11 bases short, with 16 bases between. The CDR3 is 13 amino acids. The CDR3 sequence is CAWSVQGSPRAFF. The DNA of the CDR3 is TGTGCCTGGAGTGTCCAGGGTTCCCCCCGGGCTTTCTTT.

The chain recombines TRBV5-4 with TRBJ1-2; D is unclear. Germline V gene lookup returns CDR1 SGHNT and CDR2 YYREEE (reference sequence). Trimming stripped 2 bases from V and 6 bases from J, with 11 bases between. CDR3 length: 13 amino acids. The CDR3 nucleotides are TGTGCCAGCAGCTTTAAGGGTATGGATGGCTACACCTTC. Its translation: CASSFKGMDGYTF.

Turning to this clonotype: Relative to the germline gene, one junction end is altered; a read error may explain this. The chain has TRBV12-3 or TRBV12-4 and TRBJ2-3; D is perhaps TRBD2 (5 bases). CDR3 length: 13 amino acids. CDR3 in DNA: TGTACCAGCGGCCGAGCCGGCACAGATACGCAGTATTTT. Amino acid sequence: CTSGRAGTDTQYF.

This clonotype was seen ten or more times. This chain joins TRBV5-1 and TRBJ2-1; 10 bases line up with TRBD2. After removal of 4 bases from V and 9 bases from J, the junction contained 10 bases not matched to a gene. The CDR3 is made up of 15 amino acids. The germline V gene encodes CDR1 SGHRS and CDR2 YFSETQ. DNA of the CDR3: TGCGCCAGCAGCCCCATAGCGGGGGGCGACGGTGAGCAGTTCTTC. This codes for CASSPIAGGDGEQFF.

The rearrangement joins TRBV7-2 to TRBJ1-2; D gene unclear. The CDR3 spans 12 residues. In germline, CDR1 is SGHTA, CDR2 FQGNSA. V was shortened by 1 base and J by 4 bases, with 4 bases between the two germline ends. In DNA form, the CDR3 reads TGTGCCAGCAGCTTAGATGGCTATGGCTACACCTTC. This translates into CASSLDGYGYTF.